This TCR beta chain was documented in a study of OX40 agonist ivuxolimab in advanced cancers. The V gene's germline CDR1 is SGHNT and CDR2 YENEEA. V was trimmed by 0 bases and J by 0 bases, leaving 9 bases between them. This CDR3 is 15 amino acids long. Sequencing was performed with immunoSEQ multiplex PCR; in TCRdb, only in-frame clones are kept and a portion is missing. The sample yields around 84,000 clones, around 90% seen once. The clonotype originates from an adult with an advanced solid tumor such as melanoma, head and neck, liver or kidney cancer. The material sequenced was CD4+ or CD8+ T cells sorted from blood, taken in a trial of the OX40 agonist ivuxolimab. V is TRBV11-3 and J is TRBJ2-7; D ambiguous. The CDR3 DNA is TGTGCCAGCAGCTTAGACCCCGGACCCTCCTACGAGCAGTACTTC. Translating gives CASSLDPGPSYEQYF.